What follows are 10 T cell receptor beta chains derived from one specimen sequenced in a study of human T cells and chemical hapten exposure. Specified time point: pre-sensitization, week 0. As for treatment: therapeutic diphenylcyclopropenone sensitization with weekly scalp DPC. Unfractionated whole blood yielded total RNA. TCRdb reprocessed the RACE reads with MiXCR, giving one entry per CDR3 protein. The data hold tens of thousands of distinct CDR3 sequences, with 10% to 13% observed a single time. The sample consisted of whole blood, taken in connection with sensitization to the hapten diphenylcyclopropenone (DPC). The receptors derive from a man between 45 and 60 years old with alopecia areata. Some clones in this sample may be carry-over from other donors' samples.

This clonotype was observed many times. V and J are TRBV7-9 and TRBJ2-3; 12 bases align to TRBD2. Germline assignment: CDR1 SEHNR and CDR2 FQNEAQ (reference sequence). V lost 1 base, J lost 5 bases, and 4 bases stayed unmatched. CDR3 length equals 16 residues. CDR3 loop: CASSLGTSGTGDTQYF. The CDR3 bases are TGTGCCAGCAGCTTAGGGACTAGCGGGACGGGAGATACGCAGTATTTT.

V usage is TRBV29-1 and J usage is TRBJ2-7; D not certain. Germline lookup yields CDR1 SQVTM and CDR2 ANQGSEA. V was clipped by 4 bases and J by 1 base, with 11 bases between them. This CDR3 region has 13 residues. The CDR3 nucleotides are TGCAGCGTTGGGGATATTCCTTCCTACGAGCAGTACTTC. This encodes CSVGDIPSYEQYF.

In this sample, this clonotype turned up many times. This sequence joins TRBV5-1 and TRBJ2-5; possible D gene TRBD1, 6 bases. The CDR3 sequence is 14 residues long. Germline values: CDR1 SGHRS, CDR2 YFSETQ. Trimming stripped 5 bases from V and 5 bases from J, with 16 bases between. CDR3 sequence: CASRVGQPQETQYF. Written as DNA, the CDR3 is TGCGCCAGCAGGGTCGGACAGCCCCAGGAGACCCAGTACTTC.

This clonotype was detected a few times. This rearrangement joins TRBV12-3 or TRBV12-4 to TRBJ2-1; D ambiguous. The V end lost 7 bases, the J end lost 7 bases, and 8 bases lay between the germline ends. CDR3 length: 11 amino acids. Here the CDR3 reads CASTWGNEQFF. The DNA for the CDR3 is TGTGCCAGCACCTGGGGTAATGAGCAGTTCTTC.

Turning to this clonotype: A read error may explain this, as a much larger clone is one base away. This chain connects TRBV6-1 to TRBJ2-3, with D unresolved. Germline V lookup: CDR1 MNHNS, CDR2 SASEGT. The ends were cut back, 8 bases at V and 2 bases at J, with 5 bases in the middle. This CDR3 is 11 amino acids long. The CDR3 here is CASADTDTQYF. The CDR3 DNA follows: TGTGCCAGCGCGGACACAGATACGCAGTATTTT.

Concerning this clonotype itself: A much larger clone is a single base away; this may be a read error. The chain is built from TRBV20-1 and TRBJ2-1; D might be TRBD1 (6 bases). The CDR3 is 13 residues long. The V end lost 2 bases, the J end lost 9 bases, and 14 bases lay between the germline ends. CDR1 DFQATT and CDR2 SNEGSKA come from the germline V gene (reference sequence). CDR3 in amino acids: CSARYGGLSEQFF. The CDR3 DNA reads TGCAGTGCTAGATATGGGGGCTTGAGTGAGCAGTTCTTC.

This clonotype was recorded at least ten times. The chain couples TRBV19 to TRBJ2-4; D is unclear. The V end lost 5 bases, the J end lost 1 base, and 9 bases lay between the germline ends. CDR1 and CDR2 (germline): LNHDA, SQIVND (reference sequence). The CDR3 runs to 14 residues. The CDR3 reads CASSPAPAKNIQYF. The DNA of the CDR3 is TGTGCCAGTAGTCCCGCCCCGGCCAAAAACATTCAGTACTTC.

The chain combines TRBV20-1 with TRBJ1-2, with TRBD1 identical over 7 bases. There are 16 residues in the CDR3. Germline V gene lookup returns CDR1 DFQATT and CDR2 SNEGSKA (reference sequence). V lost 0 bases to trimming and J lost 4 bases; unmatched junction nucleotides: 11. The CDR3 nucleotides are TGCAGTGCTAGAGATCCTCGACAGGGTATGGGCTATGGCTACACCTTC. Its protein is CSARDPRQGMGYGYTF.

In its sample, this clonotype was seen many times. CDR3 in amino acids: CASSLVWSGSLYEQYF. The CDR3, as DNA: TGTGCCAGCAGCTTAGTCTGGAGCGGGAGCCTTTACGAGCAGTACTTC. The genes are TRBV7-8 and TRBJ2-7; TRBD2 matches at 8 bases. Germline CDR1 and CDR2: SGHVS and FQNEAQ. The CDR3 is 16 amino acids. The J segment lost 4 bases and the V segment lost 1 base, leaving 9 bases of the junction unmatched.

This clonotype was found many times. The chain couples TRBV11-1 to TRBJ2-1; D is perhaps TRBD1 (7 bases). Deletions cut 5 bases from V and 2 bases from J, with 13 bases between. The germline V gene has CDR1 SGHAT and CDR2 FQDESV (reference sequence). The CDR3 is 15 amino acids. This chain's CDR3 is CASSAGGFAYNEQFF. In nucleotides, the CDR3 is TGTGCCAGCAGCGCAGGGGGGTTCGCCTACAATGAGCAGTTCTTC.